The entry below describes one T cell receptor beta chain. These data are taken from a study of cytomegalovirus exposure and HLA in healthy donors. Researchers ran the PCR with 60 Vbeta and 13 Jbeta primers. Repertoires were generated with immunoSEQ multiplex PCR, while TCRdb's copy carries only in-frame clones and drops some. The sample has tens of thousands of clones, around four fifths seen once. The germline V gene encodes CDR1 SGHNT and CDR2 YYREEE (reference sequence). The CDR3 contains 14 residues. After removal of 4 bases from V and 1 base from J, the junction contained 4 bases not matched to a gene.

The source material was PBMCs. This TCR came from a male donor in good health and CMV-seropositive. This sequence joins TRBV5-4 and TRBJ2-5, with 7 nucleotides matching TRBD1. This chain's CDR3 is CASSHGTAQETQYF. The DNA for the CDR3 is TGTGCCAGCAGCCACGGGACAGCCCAAGAGACCCAGTACTTC.